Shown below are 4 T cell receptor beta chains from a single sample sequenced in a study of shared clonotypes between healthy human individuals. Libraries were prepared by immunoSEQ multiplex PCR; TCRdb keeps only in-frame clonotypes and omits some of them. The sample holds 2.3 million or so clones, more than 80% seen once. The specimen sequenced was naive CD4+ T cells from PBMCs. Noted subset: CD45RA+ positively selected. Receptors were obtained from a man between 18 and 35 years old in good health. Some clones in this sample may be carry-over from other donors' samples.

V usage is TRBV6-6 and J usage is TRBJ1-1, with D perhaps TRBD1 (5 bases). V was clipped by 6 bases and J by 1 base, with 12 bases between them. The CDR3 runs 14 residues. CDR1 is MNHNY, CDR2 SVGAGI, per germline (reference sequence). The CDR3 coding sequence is TGTGCCAGCAGCCGGGAAGGGGAGAACACTGAAGCTTTCTTT. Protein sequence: CASSREGENTEAFF.

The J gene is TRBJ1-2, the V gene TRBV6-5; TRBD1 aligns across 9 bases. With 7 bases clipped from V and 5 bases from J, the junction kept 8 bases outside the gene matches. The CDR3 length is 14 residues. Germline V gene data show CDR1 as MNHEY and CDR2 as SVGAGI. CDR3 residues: CASTNRGLRYGYTF. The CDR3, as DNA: TGTGCCAGCACGAACAGGGGGCTGAGATATGGCTACACCTTC.

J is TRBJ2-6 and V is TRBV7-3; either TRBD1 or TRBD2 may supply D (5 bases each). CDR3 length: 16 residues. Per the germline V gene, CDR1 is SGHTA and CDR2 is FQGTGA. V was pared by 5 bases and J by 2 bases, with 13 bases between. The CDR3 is CASSPRGRAGANVLTF. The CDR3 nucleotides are TGTGCCAGCAGCCCGAGGGGCAGGGCTGGGGCCAACGTCCTGACTTTC.

The CDR3 reads CASSKERDRVSTDTQYF. CDR3 nucleotides: TGCGCCAGCAGCAAGGAGAGGGACAGGGTTTCGACAGATACGCAGTATTTT. The V and J genes are TRBV5-1 and TRBJ2-3, with 9 bases fitting TRBD1. The length of the CDR3 is 17 residues. Germline V gene sequence: CDR1 SGHRS, CDR2 YFSETQ. V gave up 4 bases and J gave up 3 bases; unmatched junction bases: 12. The full variable domain, rest sourced from reference TRBV5-1 and TRBJ2-3, is KAGVTQTPRYLIKTRGQQVTLSCSPISGHRSVSWYQQTPGQGLQFLFEYFSETQRNKGNFPGRFSGRQFSNSRSEMNVSTLELGDSALYLCASSKERDRVSTDTQYFGPGTRLTVL.